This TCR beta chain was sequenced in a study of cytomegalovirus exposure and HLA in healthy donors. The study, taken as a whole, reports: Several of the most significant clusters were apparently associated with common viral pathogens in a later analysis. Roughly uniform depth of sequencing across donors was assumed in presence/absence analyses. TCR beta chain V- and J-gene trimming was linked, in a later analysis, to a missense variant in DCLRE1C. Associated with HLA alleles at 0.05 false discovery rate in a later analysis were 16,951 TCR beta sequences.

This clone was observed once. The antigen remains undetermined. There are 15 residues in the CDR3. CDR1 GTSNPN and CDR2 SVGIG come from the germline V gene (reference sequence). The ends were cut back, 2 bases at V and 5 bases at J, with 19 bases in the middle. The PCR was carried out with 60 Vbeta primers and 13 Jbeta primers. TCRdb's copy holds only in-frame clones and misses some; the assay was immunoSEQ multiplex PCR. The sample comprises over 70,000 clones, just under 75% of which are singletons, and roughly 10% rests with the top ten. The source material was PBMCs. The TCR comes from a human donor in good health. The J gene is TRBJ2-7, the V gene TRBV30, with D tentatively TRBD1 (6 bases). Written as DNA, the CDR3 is TGTGCCTGGAGTCCCCCTCGAGGGGGTTGGCACGAGCAGTACTTC. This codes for CAWSPPRGGWHEQYF. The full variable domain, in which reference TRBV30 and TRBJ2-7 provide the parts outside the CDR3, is SQTIHQWPATLVQPVGSPLSLECTVEGTSNPNLYWYRQAAGRGLQLLFYSVGIGQISSEVPQNLSASRPQDRQFILSSKKLLLSDSGFYLCAWSPPRGGWHEQYFGPGTRLTVT.